This T cell receptor (beta chain) was identified in a study of cytomegalovirus exposure and HLA in healthy donors. The study's findings and limits: Most TCR beta V segments were productive about 87% or about 30% of the time in an earlier analysis. The study recorded some 160 TCR beta chains that were cytomegalovirus-associated. Analyses of presence/absence relied on an assumption of roughly uniform sequencing depth across donors.

Deletions cut 4 bases from V and 2 bases from J, with 19 bases between. The germline CDR1 and CDR2 sequences are MGHRA and YSYEKL. The CDR3 length is 17 residues. As for this clone: What it binds is unknown.

60 Vbeta and 13 Jbeta primers were used in PCR. As originally analysed: Per a later analysis, the number of unique TCR beta chains was roughly 87 million, of which roughly 10 million were shared. Method: immunoSEQ multiplex PCR; TCRdb's copy keeps in-frame clones and lacks some. That table gives V, J and clone size, and the DNA gave D and trimming. The sample consists of about 120,000 clones, over 8% of them appearing once. This TCR derives from a man aged 25 to 40 in good health and CMV-seronegative. Specimen: PBMCs. The V gene is TRBV4-1, the J gene TRBJ2-3, with a weak D call TRBD2 (6 bases). CDR3 protein: CASSRFNPGDPTDTQYF. The CDR3 DNA reads as TGCGCCAGCAGCCGATTCAATCCGGGGGACCCCACAGATACGCAGTATTTT.